This T cell receptor beta chain was observed in a study of blood T cell repertoires in COVID-19. Background on the study: T cells, B-cell-depleted T cells, or PBMCs provided the cDNA or gDNA that served as material.

Sequenced by immunoSEQ multiplex PCR; TCRdb stores in-frame clones only, minus some. Of 150,000 or so clones in the sample, around 89% were seen once. Trimming took off 1 base at V and 5 bases at J, with 10 bases between the two ends. Germline values: CDR1 SGHRS, CDR2 YFSETQ. The CDR3 contains 13 residues. Sequencing was carried out using peripheral blood. This clonotype was obtained from a man between 18 and 29 years old with COVID-19, enrolled during active disease. The chain is built from TRBV5-1 and TRBJ2-7, with D perhaps TRBD2 (6 bases). DNA for the CDR3: TGCGCCAGCAGCTTGTGGGGGGTCCACGAGCAGTACTTC. Amino acids: CASSLWGVHEQYF.